This TCR beta chain emerged from a study of control samples from healthy donors and cancer patients. Remarks on this clone: At one end the junction does not follow the germline gene, possibly because of a read error.

The CDR3 sequence is 17 residues long. Germline loops: CDR1 MNHEY, CDR2 SVGEGT. The protocol was immunoSEQ multiplex PCR, while the TCRdb copy is restricted to in-frame clones and leaves out a portion. This sample has 150,000 to 200,000 clones; around 95% occur once, and the top ten carry 8.5%. The source material was blood. This clonotype was obtained from a woman in her forties in good health. The chain joins TRBV6-2 or TRBV6-3 to TRBJ1-5; D ambiguous. In nucleotides, the CDR3 is TGTGCCAGCAGTCACTCATTCGCGAAGATGAGCAATCAGCCCCAGCATTTT. This codes for CASSHSFAKMSNQPQHF.